This T cell receptor (beta chain) comes out of a study of cytotoxic CD8 clonotypes in ibrutinib-treated CLL. Germline V CDR1 and CDR2: SNHLY, FYNNEI. The ends were cut back, 5 bases at V and 1 base at J, with 11 bases in the middle. The CDR3 is 14 amino acids. The study, taken as a whole, reports: Clonality was elevated at ibrutinib response and had returned toward baseline at progression. Higher circulating CD8+ T-cell counts strongly accompanied higher baseline clonality, above age-matched healthy donors.

Profiled with immunoSEQ multiplex PCR; TCRdb holds only in-frame clones, not every one. The data hold approximately 150,000 clones, with roughly 80% observed a single time. As concerns this clone: The antigen remains undetermined.

The sample was PBMCs, taken after 24 months of ibrutinib treatment. The gene calls are TRBV2 and TRBJ1-1; TRBD1 is a possible D gene (5 bases). The source of this sequence is a human donor with chronic lymphocytic leukemia. CDR3 nucleotide sequence: TGTGCCAGCAGTTCAGGGAACCCGAACACTGAAGCTTTCTTT. Its protein is CASSSGNPNTEAFF.